This passage covers 24 T cell receptor beta chains from one sample sequenced in a study of T cell responses to AZD1222 COVID-19 vaccine. TCRdb's copy holds only in-frame clones and misses some; the assay was immunoSEQ multiplex PCR. This table has 98,000 or so clones, more than 85% appearing once. Sequenced here: peripheral blood, sampled on day 0 of AZD1222 vaccination. Receptors originate from an adult in good health.

The chain employs TRBV11-2 and TRBJ2-7; 8 bases are a match to TRBD1. The CDR3 totals 13 residues. Trimming took 4 bases from V and 4 from J; bases not matched to a gene: 3. Germline assignment: CDR1 SGHAT and CDR2 FQNNGV. The CDR3 DNA is TGTGCCAGCAGCTGGGACAGGAGTTACGAGCAGTACTTC. Its translation is CASSWDRSYEQYF.

The chain links TRBV30 to TRBJ1-2, with a tentative D call TRBD1 (5 bases). Germline lookup yields CDR1 GTSNPN and CDR2 SVGIG (reference sequence). Trimming removed 2 bases from V and 8 bases from J, with 12 bases in between. The CDR3 extends over 12 amino acids. Here the CDR3 DNA reads TGTGCCTGGAGTAGATCAGGGAACGGCTACACCTTC. Encoded protein: CAWSRSGNGYTF.

The J gene is TRBJ2-7, the V gene TRBV11-2; D possibly matches TRBD1 or TRBD2 (5 bases each). This CDR3 comprises 15 residues. With 2 bases removed from V and 0 bases from J, the gap between germline ends came to 11 bases. CDR1 and CDR2 (germline): SGHAT, FQNNGV. The CDR3 DNA sequence: TGTGCCAGCAGCTTATTTGGGACGGTCTCCTACGAGCAGTACTTC. Amino acids: CASSLFGTVSYEQYF.

Turning to this clone: The same CDR3 also results from other DNA sequences found in this sample. This chain links TRBV19 with TRBJ1-2, with D perhaps matching TRBD1 (5 bases). The V gene's germline CDR1 is LNHDA and CDR2 SQIVND (reference sequence). Deletions cut 3 bases from V and 8 bases from J, with 13 bases between. The CDR3 covers 13 residues. The CDR3 DNA follows: TGTGCCAGTAGTATCGGTCAGGGCGGGGGCTACACCTTC. It encodes CASSIGQGGGYTF.

The chain uses TRBV6-5 and TRBJ1-2; maybe TRBD1 (6 bases). Germline-derived CDR1 and CDR2 are MNHEY and SVGAGI. V gave up 4 bases and J gave up 4 bases, with 10 bases separating them. The CDR3 contains 13 residues. CDR3 sequence reads: CASSFGTLYGYTF. The CDR3 bases are TGTGCCAGCAGTTTCGGGACACTCTATGGCTACACCTTC.

The chain carries TRBV5-1 and TRBJ2-6; D uncertain. The V gene's germline CDR1 is SGHRS and CDR2 YFSETQ. Trimming removed 0 bases from V and 2 bases from J, with 9 bases in between. The CDR3 length is 16 residues. The chain's CDR3 is CASSLDHIPGANVLTF. In DNA form, the CDR3 reads TGCGCCAGCAGCTTGGACCATATACCTGGGGCCAACGTCCTGACTTTC.

The rearrangement links TRBV11-2 to TRBJ2-5; no firm D call. Germline values: CDR1 SGHAT, CDR2 FQNNGV. The CDR3 has 11 residues. Trimming stripped 5 bases from V and 1 base from J, with 2 bases between. The CDR3 DNA follows: TGTGCCAGCAGCCCCCAAGAGACCCAGTACTTC. Its protein product is CASSPQETQYF.

This chain uses TRBV7-2 with TRBJ1-5; weak D call: TRBD1 (5 bases). Deletions cut 5 bases from V and 7 bases from J, with 9 bases between. The CDR3 is 12 amino acids. Germline V gene sequence: CDR1 SGHTA, CDR2 FQGNSA. As DNA, the CDR3 is TGTGCCAGCAGCCGGGGGAGCCAGCCCCAGCATTTT. This sequence encodes CASSRGSQPQHF.

The chain has TRBV24-1 and TRBJ1-5; D not certain. The V end lost 7 bases, the J end lost 2 bases, and 8 bases lay between the germline ends. Germline V gene data show CDR1 as KGHDR and CDR2 as SFDVKD. This CDR3 has 13 amino acids. The CDR3 spells CATSRDGNQPQHF. CDR3 nucleotide sequence: TGTGCCACCAGCAGAGACGGCAATCAGCCCCAGCATTTT.

V and J are TRBV27 and TRBJ1-1; D possibly corresponds to TRBD1 (5 bases). The CDR3 is 15 residues long. Germline CDR1 MNHEY, CDR2 SMNVEV (reference sequence). V was cut by 8 bases and J by 3 bases, with 19 bases left in between. Here the CDR3 DNA reads TGTGCCAGCCGTTACACCGGAGGGGTACACACTGAAGCTTTCTTT. Translated: CASRYTGGVHTEAFF.

CDR3 amino acids: CASRTGRYEQYF. In DNA form, the CDR3 reads TGTGCCAGCAGGACAGGGAGGTACGAGCAGTACTTC. The chain has TRBV28 and TRBJ2-7; the D gene is possibly TRBD1 (7 bases). Germline V gene data show CDR1 as MDHEN and CDR2 as SYDVKM. The CDR3 length is 12 residues. V lost 6 bases, J lost 4 bases, and 10 bases lay in between. The whole variable domain, filled in from reference TRBV28 and TRBJ2-7, reads DVKVTQSSRYLVKRTGEKVFLECVQDMDHENMFWYRQDPGLGLRLIYFSYDVKMKEKGDIPEGYSVSREKKERFSLILESASTNQTSMYLCASRTGRYEQYFGPGTRLTVT.

The genes are TRBV7-3 and TRBJ1-2; D uncertain. Germline assignment: CDR1 SGHTA and CDR2 FQGTGA. The CDR3 has 15 residues. V lost 5 bases and J 2 bases, leaving 15 bases between the germline ends. The CDR3 nucleotides read TGTGCCAGCAGCCCGGACGGACGAGTAAACTATGGCTACACCTTC. It yields the protein CASSPDGRVNYGYTF.

The rearrangement joins TRBV4-1 to TRBJ2-7, with D perhaps TRBD2 (5 bases). V lost 5 bases, J lost 3 bases, and 20 bases lay in between. The germline gives CDR1 MGHRA, CDR2 YSYEKL. The CDR3 sequence is 16 residues long. The CDR3 here is CASSTYGKSGHYEQYF. Written as DNA, the CDR3 is TGCGCCAGCAGCACCTACGGGAAGTCTGGGCACTACGAGCAGTACTTC.

The chain is built from TRBV28 and TRBJ2-3; 12 nucleotides line up with TRBD2. Germline CDR1 and CDR2: MDHEN and SYDVKM. The J segment lost 5 bases and the V segment lost 3 bases, leaving 9 bases of the junction unmatched. The CDR3 length is 17 residues. CDR3 nucleotide sequence: TGTGCCAGCAGTTTCCCGCGACTAGCGGGAGTAGAAGATACGCAGTATTTT. Protein product: CASSFPRLAGVEDTQYF.

The chain recombines TRBV27 with TRBJ2-2; D is undetermined. Trimming took off 6 bases at V and 8 bases at J, with 19 bases between the two ends. The CDR3 sequence is 15 residues long. Germline V gene data show CDR1 as MNHEY and CDR2 as SMNVEV (reference sequence). The CDR3 nucleotides read TGTGCCAGCAGCCCTCCGTACCCGTCCGTAGGGGAGCTGTTTTTT. Translated, it gives CASSPPYPSVGELFF.

The chain joins TRBV5-4 to TRBJ2-3; D unresolved. The CDR3 contains 14 residues. Between the trimmed V and J ends, which lost 4 bases and 3 bases, there was a span of 12 bases. The germline gives CDR1 SGHNT, CDR2 YYREEE (reference sequence). The CDR3 nucleotides read TGTGCCAGCAGCCTGGGTCAGGCAACAGATACGCAGTATTTT. Translation gives CASSLGQATDTQYF.

The chain is built from TRBV28 and TRBJ2-7; 8 nucleotides match TRBD1. Germline CDR1 is MDHEN and CDR2 is SYDVKM. J gave up 3 bases and V 8 bases, and 3 bases lay outside the gene matches. The CDR3 runs to 12 residues. The DNA for the CDR3 is TGTGCCAGCCGCGGGACAGGCTACGAGCAGTACTTC. This codes for CASRGTGYEQYF.

The chain has TRBV7-8 and TRBJ2-7; 8 bases agree with TRBD1. The CDR3 runs 14 residues. Germline loops: CDR1 SGHVS, CDR2 FQNEAQ. Unmatched junction bases numbered 0, after V lost 1 base and J lost 1 base. The CDR3 region has the DNA TGTGCCAGCAGCTTAGGGGACAGGTCCTACGAGCAGTACTTC. Residues: CASSLGDRSYEQYF.

The chain combines TRBV4-1 with TRBJ1-2; D uncertain. Per the germline V gene, CDR1 is MGHRA and CDR2 is YSYEKL. Trimming left V 3 bases short and J 4 bases short, with 15 bases between. CDR3 size: 15 residues. This CDR3 reads CASSQPPKAPYGYTF. CDR3 DNA: TGCGCCAGCAGCCAGCCCCCCAAAGCACCCTATGGCTACACCTTC.

The chain uses TRBV20-1 and TRBJ2-3; 9 bases agree with TRBD2. J was trimmed by 3 bases and V by 3 bases; bases with no gene match: 7. This CDR3 has 15 residues. Germline V gene data show CDR1 as DFQATT and CDR2 as SNEGSKA (reference sequence). The CDR3 is CSASLAGGPTDTQYF. DNA for the CDR3: TGCAGTGCTAGTCTTGCGGGAGGGCCGACAGATACGCAGTATTTT.

The chain couples TRBV27 to TRBJ2-1, with 9 bases identical to TRBD2. CDR1 and CDR2 (germline): MNHEY, SMNVEV (reference sequence). The CDR3 covers 15 residues. J gave up 8 bases and V 3 bases, and 8 bases lay outside the gene matches. The CDR3 DNA follows: TGTGCCAGCAGTTTCAGCAATAGCGGGAGCGATGAGCAGTTCTTC. Translation: CASSFSNSGSDEQFF.

This sequence joins TRBV30 and TRBJ2-1; 8 bases are shared with TRBD2. The V segment lost 7 bases and the J segment 3 bases; nucleotides outside the gene matches: 23. CDR1 and CDR2 (germline): GTSNPN, SVGIG (reference sequence). This CDR3 is built from 19 residues. The DNA of the CDR3 is TGTGCCTCTCGCCAGGGTACGGGAGGGCCAAGGGACGGCTACAATGAGCAGTTCTTC. Protein: CASRQGTGGPRDGYNEQFF.

CDR3 DNA sequence: TGTGCCAGCAGCGTAGGGTCGCTGTCACCCCTCCACTTT. Translated, it gives CASSVGSLSPLHF. The chain employs TRBV9 and TRBJ1-6, with D hard to call. Trimming removed 0 bases from V and 10 bases from J, with 8 bases in between. Germline V gives CDR1 SGDLS, CDR2 YYNGEE. CDR3 length: 13 residues.

This chain joins TRBV5-8 and TRBJ2-3; TRBD2 is a possible D gene (6 bases). V was pared by 4 bases and J by 5 bases, with 11 bases between. Germline CDR1 SGHTS, CDR2 YDEGEE. The CDR3 contains 13 residues. CDR3 DNA sequence: TGTGCCAGCAGCCGGATGGGGGGAGATACGCAGTATTTT. Protein sequence: CASSRMGGDTQYF.